This T cell receptor (beta chain) was captured by sequencing in a study of T cells in Graves' hyperthyroidism and ophthalmopathy. TCR beta CDR3 region amplification was performed from RNA transcripts. Carried out on the TCR CDR3, a first-round RT-PCR used the HTBI primer set. MiXCR, run by TCRdb on the multiplex PCR reads, gives a single entry per CDR3 protein. Among about 640,000 distinct CDR3 sequences, 20% to 25% were seen once, and the ten largest hold 30% to 40%. Details on this clonotype: Its antigen is currently unknown.

Criteria for exclusion of patients were uncontrolled infection, other autoimmune disease, pregnancy or lactation. V gave up 3 bases and J gave up 2 bases; unmatched junction bases: 4. Germline V gene data show CDR1 as SGHDN and CDR2 as FVKESK. The CDR3 consists of 14 residues. Broader study findings: Ophthalmopathy stood apart from stable hyperthyroidism in a 13 V-J model.

The source of this sequence is a man aged 25-45 years with Graves' ophthalmopathy. This rearrangement joins TRBV14 to TRBJ2-7, with 7 positions matching TRBD2. Specimen: blood. CDR3 amino acids: CASSHPGLAYEQYF. CDR3 coding DNA: TGTGCCAGCAGCCACCCCGGACTAGCCTACGAGCAGTACTTC.